This passage covers 5 T cell receptor beta chains from one sample sequenced in a study of blood T cell repertoires in COVID-19. The table came from immunoSEQ multiplex PCR; TCRdb's copy has only in-frame clones and leaves some out. Of fewer than 500,000 clones in the sample, approximately 90% were seen once. The material sequenced was PBMCs or T cells enriched from blood (not recorded which). These receptors were collected from a woman younger than 35 who had recovered from COVID-19.

The genes are TRBV2 and TRBJ1-4, with TRBD1 identical over 7 bases. Unmatched junction bases numbered 3, after V lost 3 bases and J lost 5 bases. CDR3 size: 14 residues. Germline V CDR1 and CDR2: SNHLY, FYNNEI. CDR3 region: CASSDWTGNEKLFF. DNA of the CDR3: TGTGCCAGCAGTGACTGGACAGGAAATGAAAAACTGTTTTTT.

The chain employs TRBV2 and TRBJ1-2; 8 bases align to TRBD1. The V gene's germline CDR1 is SNHLY and CDR2 FYNNEI. This CDR3 has 12 residues. V shed 8 bases and J 7 bases; nucleotides not matched to a gene: 6. The CDR3 sequence is CASDTGGGGYTF. DNA for the CDR3: TGTGCCAGCGACACAGGGGGGGGTGGCTACACCTTC.

This chain links TRBV6-5 with TRBJ1-1; D perhaps matches TRBD1 (6 bases). The CDR3 has 12 residues. Germline CDR1 MNHEY, CDR2 SVGAGI. In nucleotides, the CDR3 is TGTACGGGGGGGGCGAGGAACACTGAAGCTTTCTTT. Amino acids: CTGGARNTEAFF.

This CDR3 reads CASTQRGGLAGGRPSTDTQYF. Here the CDR3 DNA reads TGCGCCAGCACTCAGCGAGGGGGACTAGCGGGGGGAAGACCTAGCACAGATACGCAGTATTTT. The rearrangement links TRBV10-2 to TRBJ2-3, with 15 bases aligning to TRBD2. Germline-derived CDR1 and CDR2 are WSHSY and SAAADI. The CDR3 spans 21 residues. Trimming removed 7 bases from V and 0 bases from J; junction bases left unmatched: 17.

The chain joins TRBV10-2 to TRBJ1-5, with 7 bases that match TRBD1. The CDR3 is 16 residues long. V dropped 2 bases and J dropped 0; count of bases not matched to a gene: 4. The germline V gene encodes CDR1 WSHSY and CDR2 SAAADI. The CDR3 DNA follows: TGCGCCAGCAGTGAGGAGGGGGCGGGTAGCAATCAGCCCCAGCATTTT. Amino acids: CASSEEGAGSNQPQHF.